This T cell receptor beta chain was sequenced during a study of shared clonotypes between healthy human individuals. Naivety among CD8 cells was defined by CD45RO negativity and positive CCR7 selection, thereby excluding terminally differentiated effector memory CD45RA+ cells. Whole-study results and caveats: It was expected that sequencing depth would affect clonotype sharing among donors.

The J segment lost 12 bases and the V segment lost 4 bases, leaving 12 bases of the junction unmatched. Germline CDR1 is MNHEY and CDR2 is SVGAGI. CDR3 size: 16 residues. Concerning this clone: Antigen: not known.

Measured with immunoSEQ multiplex PCR; TCRdb has only the in-frame clones, and not every one. In the table there are around 2.1 million clones, about 92% of which are singletons. The source material was naive CD8+ T cells from PBMCs. V gene TRBV6-5 combines with J gene TRBJ1-4; 12 positions match TRBD1. The clonotype originates from a man younger than 35 in good health. Some clones in this sample may be carry-over from other donors' samples. The CDR3 protein is CASSFKHRDRGPELFF. CDR3 DNA sequence: TGTGCCAGCAGTTTCAAACACCGGGACAGGGGGCCAGAACTGTTTTTT.